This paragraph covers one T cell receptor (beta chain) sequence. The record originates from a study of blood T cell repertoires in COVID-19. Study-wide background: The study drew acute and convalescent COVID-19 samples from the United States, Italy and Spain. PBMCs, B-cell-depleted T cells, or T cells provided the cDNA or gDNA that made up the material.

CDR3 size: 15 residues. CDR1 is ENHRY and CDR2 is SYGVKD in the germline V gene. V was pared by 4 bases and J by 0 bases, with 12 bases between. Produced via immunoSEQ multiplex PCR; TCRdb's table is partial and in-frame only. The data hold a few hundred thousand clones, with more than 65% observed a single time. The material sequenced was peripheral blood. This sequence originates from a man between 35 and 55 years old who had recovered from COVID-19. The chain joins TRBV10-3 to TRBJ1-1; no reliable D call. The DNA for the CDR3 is TGTGCCATCAGTGTCGAGATAATGTTGAACACTGAAGCTTTCTTT. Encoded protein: CAISVEIMLNTEAFF.